This TCR beta chain was retrieved from a study of response to subunit inactivated influenza vaccine. Study-wide results and caveats: Authors suggested each seasonal flu vaccination may recruit only limited numbers of new T cells.

TCRdb analysed the RT-PCR reads with MiXCR anew, one entry per CDR3 protein. The data hold roughly 760,000 distinct CDR3 sequences, with roughly 20% observed a single time. In the case of this clonotype: Its cognate antigen is unknown.

The V and J ends lost 5 bases and 2 bases, in that order; junction bases with no gene match: 8. The CDR3 runs 15 residues. Germline lookup yields CDR1 MDHEN and CDR2 SYDVKM. This sequence originates from a man aged 45-65 years who received an inactivated influenza vaccine. The source material was PBMCs from blood, sampled 4 to 6 days after vaccination. The chain is built from TRBV28 and TRBJ2-5; 7 bases match TRBD1. CDR3 DNA: TGTGCCAGCAGTCCCATGACAGGGCCTCAAGAGACCCAGTACTTC. It encodes CASSPMTGPQETQYF.